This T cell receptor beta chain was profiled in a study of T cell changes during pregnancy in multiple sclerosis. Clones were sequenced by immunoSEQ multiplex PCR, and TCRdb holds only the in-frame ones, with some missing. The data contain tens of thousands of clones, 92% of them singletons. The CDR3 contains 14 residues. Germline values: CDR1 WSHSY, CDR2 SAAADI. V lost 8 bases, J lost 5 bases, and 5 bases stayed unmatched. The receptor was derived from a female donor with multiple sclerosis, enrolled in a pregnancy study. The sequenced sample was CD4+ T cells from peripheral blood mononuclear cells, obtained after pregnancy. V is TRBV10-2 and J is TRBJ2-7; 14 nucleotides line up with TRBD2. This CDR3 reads CASRLAGGLNEQYF. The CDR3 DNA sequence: TGCGCCAGCCGACTAGCGGGAGGGCTGAACGAGCAGTACTTC.